This TCR beta chain appears in the sequencing data of a study of identical twins. This CDR3 comprises 12 residues. V was pared by 4 bases and J by 11 bases, with 14 bases between. Germline CDR1 and CDR2: SNHLY and FYNNEI. Via MiXCR, TCRdb re-called the 5' RACE reads, giving one row per CDR3 protein. Here the sample spans some 1,700,000 distinct CDR3 sequences, under 35% being singletons. This clonotype was observed a handful of times. Its specificity is not known. Study-wide results and limits: Fewer insertions marked abundant cord blood beta clonotypes; young adult naive trended weakly, memory not at all.

This sequence was found in a newborn girl in good health. Material for sequencing was cord blood. This chain links TRBV2 with TRBJ1-1; perhaps TRBD1 as D (6 bases). The chain's CDR3 is CASSVDSLWAFF. CDR3 coding DNA: TGTGCCAGCAGTGTGGACAGTCTCTGGGCTTTCTTT.